This entry lists 16 T cell receptor beta chains sequenced from one sample in a study of response to subunit inactivated influenza vaccine. From the RT-PCR reads, TCRdb called clonotypes with MiXCR, one entry per CDR3 protein. The table lists 800,000 to 1,000,000 distinct CDR3 sequences, 20% to 25% of them singletons. This material consisted of PBMCs from blood, taken 4 to 6 days after vaccination. The receptors were gathered from a man aged 50-59 years who received an inactivated influenza vaccine.

This clonotype has a handful of counts. The gene calls are TRBV15 and TRBJ2-2; D is uncertain. The V and J ends lost 3 bases and 0 bases respectively, with 2 bases between them. Germline lookup yields CDR1 LNHNV and CDR2 YYDKDF (reference sequence). CDR3 length equals 13 residues. The CDR3 protein is CATSSSNTGELFF. The CDR3, as DNA: TGTGCCACCAGCAGTTCGAACACCGGGGAGCTGTTTTTT.

This clonotype was recorded a few times. The chain employs TRBV29-1 and TRBJ1-1; possible D gene TRBD1, 5 bases. This CDR3 has 13 residues. CDR1 is SQVTM, CDR2 ANQGSEA, per germline. Trimming stripped 3 bases from V and 5 bases from J, with 13 bases between. The CDR3 DNA follows: TGCAGCGTTGACCCGGGACTGGGGACTGAAGCTTTCTTT. Translated: CSVDPGLGTEAFF.

This clonotype was counted only a few times. The chain uses TRBV5-1 and TRBJ1-6; D is uncertain. Trimming removed 5 bases at V and 4 bases at J, with 13 bases between. The CDR3 totals 15 residues. Per the germline V gene, CDR1 is SGHRS and CDR2 is YFSETQ. The chain's CDR3 is CASRNREGYNSPLHF. The CDR3 DNA reads as TGCGCCAGCAGAAACCGAGAAGGGTATAATTCACCCCTCCACTTT.

This clonotype has a count of ten or more. The genes are TRBV27 and TRBJ1-6, with D uncertain. CDR3 length: 16 residues. With 3 bases removed from V and 8 bases from J, the gap between germline ends came to 17 bases. The V gene's germline CDR1 is MNHEY and CDR2 SMNVEV (reference sequence). The DNA for the CDR3 is TGTGCCAGCAGTTTTGACTTCAGGTTACGGGATTCACCCCTCCACTTT. This encodes CASSFDFRLRDSPLHF.

The chain carries TRBV20-1 and TRBJ1-5; the D is unclear. V was cut by 1 base and J by 4 bases, with 14 bases left in between. The germline gives CDR1 DFQATT, CDR2 SNEGSKA (reference sequence). CDR3 size: 15 residues. The CDR3 spells CSARGAGNLNQPQHF. The DNA for the CDR3 is TGCAGTGCTAGAGGAGCCGGTAACCTTAATCAGCCCCAGCATTTT.

The chain combines TRBV7-2 with TRBJ1-2; D is unresolved. Trimming pared 6 bases from V and 4 bases from J, leaving 15 bases between. The CDR3 length is 14 residues. Germline CDR1 is SGHTA and CDR2 is FQGNSA. The CDR3 DNA sequence: TGTGCCAGCAGAACGGGGAGGAGTATCTATGGCTACACCTTC. This sequence encodes CASRTGRSIYGYTF.

This clonotype appeared a few times. The V and J genes are TRBV5-1 and TRBJ2-1; 9 bases agree with TRBD2. V was clipped by 3 bases and J by 5 bases; unmatched bases: 12. This CDR3 spans 17 amino acids. The V gene's germline CDR1 is SGHRS and CDR2 YFSETQ. The CDR3 bases are TGCGCCAGCAGCTACCGAGTAGCGGGAGCAAGTAACAATGAGCAGTTCTTC. Translated: CASSYRVAGASNNEQFF.

The CDR3, as DNA: TGTGCCAGCAGCTGGGACCGGACTAGCGGCACAGATACGCAGTATTTT. Translation: CASSWDRTSGTDTQYF. The V gene is TRBV7-2, the J gene TRBJ2-3; 9 bases match TRBD2. Germline V gene data show CDR1 as SGHTA and CDR2 as FQGNSA. CDR3 length: 16 residues. V dropped 4 bases and J dropped 1; count of bases not matched to a gene: 6. Based on the CDR3 plus reference TRBV7-2 and TRBJ2-3, the full variable domain is GAGVSQSPSNKVTEKGKDVELRCDPISGHTALYWYRQSLGQGLEFLIYFQGNSAPDKSGLPSDRFSAERTGGSVSTLTIQRTQQEDSAVYLCASSWDRTSGTDTQYFGPGTRLTVL.

In this sample, this clonotype turned up a few times. The gene calls are TRBV5-1 and TRBJ1-2, with no clear D. Germline CDR1 reads SGHRS; CDR2 reads YFSETQ. The ends were cut back, 4 bases at V and 2 bases at J, with 9 bases in the middle. The CDR3 has 13 amino acids. This CDR3 is CASSNDPNYGYTF. The CDR3 DNA is TGCGCCAGCAGCAACGACCCGAACTATGGCTACACCTTC.

The V gene is TRBV28, the J gene TRBJ2-7; TRBD1 is a possible D gene (5 bases). CDR1 and CDR2 (germline): MDHEN, SYDVKM. The CDR3 is made up of 16 amino acids. Between the trimmed V and J ends, which lost 1 base and 0 bases, there was a span of 13 bases. The CDR3, as DNA: TGTGCCAGCAGTTTATCGATCGACAGTTCCTCCTACGAGCAGTACTTC. Encoded protein: CASSLSIDSSSYEQYF.

This clonotype has only a few counts. V usage is TRBV28 and J usage is TRBJ2-7, with D possibly matching TRBD2 (5 bases). The CDR3 length is 15 residues. Germline values: CDR1 MDHEN, CDR2 SYDVKM. Trimming took off 3 bases at V and 0 bases at J, with 12 bases between the two ends. The CDR3: CASSFLSGDSYEQYF. In DNA, the CDR3 is TGTGCCAGCAGTTTTTTAAGCGGAGACTCCTACGAGCAGTACTTC.

The chain combines TRBV7-2 with TRBJ2-1, with D possibly TRBD2 on 6 matching bases. Per germline, CDR1 SGHTA and CDR2 FQGNSA. This CDR3 region has 17 residues. The V end lost 7 bases, the J end lost 5 bases, and 24 bases lay between the germline ends. DNA of the CDR3: TGTGCCAGCACTCCTCGGACCGGGGGTAACTTAAACAATGAGCAGTTCTTC. Translated, it gives CASTPRTGGNLNNEQFF.

The V and J genes are TRBV20-1 and TRBJ2-2; 9 positions match TRBD2. Losses at the gene ends were 2 bases for V and 0 bases for J; bases not matched to a gene: 4. The CDR3 spans 16 residues. Germline lookup yields CDR1 DFQATT and CDR2 SNEGSKA (reference sequence). The CDR3: CSARSLAGSNTGELFF. CDR3 bases: TGCAGTGCTAGATCACTAGCGGGCTCGAACACCGGGGAGCTGTTTTTT.

This clonotype was seen more than once but under ten times. The chain recombines TRBV3-1 with TRBJ1-6; 7 bases map to TRBD1. The V gene's germline CDR1 is LGHDT and CDR2 YNNKEL (reference sequence). The CDR3 spans 15 residues. V lost 5 bases, J lost 7 bases, and 8 bases stayed unmatched. DNA of the CDR3: TGTGCCAGCAGCTGGCGACAGGGAGGCAATTCACCCCTCCACTTT. This codes for CASSWRQGGNSPLHF. The whole variable domain, remainder taken from reference TRBV3-1 and TRBJ1-6, is DTAVSQTPKYLVTQMGNDKSIKCEQNLGHDTMYWYKQDSKKFLKIMFSYNNKELIINETVPNRFSPKSPDKAHLNLHINSLELGDSAVYFCASSWRQGGNSPLHFGNGTRLTVT.

The chain uses TRBV28 and TRBJ2-7; 7 positions match TRBD1. The CDR3 extends over 13 amino acids. CDR1 MDHEN and CDR2 SYDVKM come from the germline V gene. Unmatched junction bases numbered 9, after V lost 7 bases and J lost 6 bases. The CDR3 region is CASTNRDSSEQYF. CDR3 nucleotide sequence: TGTGCCAGCACGAACCGGGACAGCTCCGAGCAGTACTTC.

There are a few counts of this clonotype. This sequence joins TRBV7-2 and TRBJ2-2; possibly TRBD2 for D (6 bases). This CDR3 comprises 14 residues. CDR1 is SGHTA and CDR2 is FQGNSA in the germline V gene. V was clipped by 5 bases and J by 6 bases, with 13 bases between them. The CDR3 is CASSPWGLAGELFF. CDR3 sequence (DNA): TGTGCCAGCAGCCCCTGGGGACTCGCCGGGGAGCTGTTTTTT.